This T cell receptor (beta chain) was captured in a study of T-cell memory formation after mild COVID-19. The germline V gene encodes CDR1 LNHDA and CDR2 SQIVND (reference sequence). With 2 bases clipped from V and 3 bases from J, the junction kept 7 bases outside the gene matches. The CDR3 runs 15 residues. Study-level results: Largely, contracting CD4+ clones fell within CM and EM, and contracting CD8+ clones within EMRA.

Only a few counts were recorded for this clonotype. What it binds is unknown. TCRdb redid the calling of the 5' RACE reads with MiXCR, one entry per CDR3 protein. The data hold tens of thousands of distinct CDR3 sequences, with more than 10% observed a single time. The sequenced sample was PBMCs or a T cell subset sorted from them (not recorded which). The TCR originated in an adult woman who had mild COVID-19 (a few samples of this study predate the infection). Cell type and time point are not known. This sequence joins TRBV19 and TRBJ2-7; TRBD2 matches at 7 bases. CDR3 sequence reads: CASSIQAGLFYEQYF. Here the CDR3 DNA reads TGTGCCAGTAGTATACAAGCGGGACTGTTCTACGAGCAGTACTTC.